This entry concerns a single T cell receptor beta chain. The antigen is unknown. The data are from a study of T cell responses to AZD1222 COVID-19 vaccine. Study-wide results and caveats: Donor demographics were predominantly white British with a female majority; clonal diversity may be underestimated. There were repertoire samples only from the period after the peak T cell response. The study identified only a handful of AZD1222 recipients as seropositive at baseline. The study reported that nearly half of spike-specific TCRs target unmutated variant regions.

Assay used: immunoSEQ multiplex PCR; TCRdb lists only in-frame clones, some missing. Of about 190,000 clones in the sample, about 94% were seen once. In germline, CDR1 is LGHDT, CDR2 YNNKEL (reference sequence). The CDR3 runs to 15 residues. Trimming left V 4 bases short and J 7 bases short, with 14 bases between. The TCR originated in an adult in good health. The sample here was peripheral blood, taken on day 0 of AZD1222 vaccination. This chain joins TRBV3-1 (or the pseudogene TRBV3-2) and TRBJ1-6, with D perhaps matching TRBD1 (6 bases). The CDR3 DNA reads TGTGCCAGCAGCCTATTGGACAGCTTAAATTCACCCCTCCACTTT. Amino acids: CASSLLDSLNSPLHF.